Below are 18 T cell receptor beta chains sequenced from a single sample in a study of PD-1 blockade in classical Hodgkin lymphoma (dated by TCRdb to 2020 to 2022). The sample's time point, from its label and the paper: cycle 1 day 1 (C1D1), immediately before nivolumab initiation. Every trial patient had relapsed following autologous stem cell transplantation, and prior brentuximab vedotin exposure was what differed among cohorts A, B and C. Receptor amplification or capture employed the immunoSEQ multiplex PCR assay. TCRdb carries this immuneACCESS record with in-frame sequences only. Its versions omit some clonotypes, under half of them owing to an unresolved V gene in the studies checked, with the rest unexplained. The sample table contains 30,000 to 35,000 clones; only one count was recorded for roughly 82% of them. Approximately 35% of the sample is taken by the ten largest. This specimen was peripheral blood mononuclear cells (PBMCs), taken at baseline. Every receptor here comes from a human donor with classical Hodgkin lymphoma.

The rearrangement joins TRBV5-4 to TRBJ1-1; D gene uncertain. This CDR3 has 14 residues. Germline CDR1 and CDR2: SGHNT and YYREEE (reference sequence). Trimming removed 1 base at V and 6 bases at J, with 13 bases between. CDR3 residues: CASSLFGSVPEAFF. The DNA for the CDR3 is TGTGCCAGCAGCTTGTTCGGGTCAGTCCCTGAAGCTTTCTTT.

The CDR3 sequence: CASSNSGGSYNEQFF. The CDR3 DNA reads as TGTGCCAGCAGTAATAGCGGGGGGTCCTACAATGAGCAGTTCTTC. This chain links TRBV7-2 with TRBJ2-1; 10 nucleotides line up with TRBD2. The germline V gene encodes CDR1 SGHTA and CDR2 FQGNSA. V was pared by 6 bases and J by 1 base, with 3 bases of the junction left unmatched. The CDR3 totals 15 residues. Full variable domain (outside the CDR3, taken from reference TRBV7-2 and TRBJ2-1): GAGVSQSPSNKVTEKGKDVELRCDPISGHTALYWYRQSLGQGLEFLIYFQGNSAPDKSGLPSDRFSAERTGGSVSTLTIQRTQQEDSAVYLCASSNSGGSYNEQFFGPGTRLTVL.

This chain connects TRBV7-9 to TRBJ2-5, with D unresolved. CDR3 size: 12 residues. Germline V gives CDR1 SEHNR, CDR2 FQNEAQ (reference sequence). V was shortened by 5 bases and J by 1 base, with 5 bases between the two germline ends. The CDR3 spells CASSPGQETQYF. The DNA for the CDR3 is TGTGCCAGCAGCCCCGGCCAAGAGACCCAGTACTTC.

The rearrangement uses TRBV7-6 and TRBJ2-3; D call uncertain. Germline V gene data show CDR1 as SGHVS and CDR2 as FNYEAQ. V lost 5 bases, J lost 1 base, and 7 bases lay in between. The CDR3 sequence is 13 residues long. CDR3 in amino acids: CASSPTGTDTQYF. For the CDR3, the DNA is TGTGCCAGCAGCCCCACGGGCACAGATACGCAGTATTTT.

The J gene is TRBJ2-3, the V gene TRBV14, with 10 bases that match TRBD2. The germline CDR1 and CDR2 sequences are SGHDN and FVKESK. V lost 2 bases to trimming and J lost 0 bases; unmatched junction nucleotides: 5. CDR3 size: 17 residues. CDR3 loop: CASSQYSGGSSTDTQYF. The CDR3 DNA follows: TGTGCCAGCAGCCAATATAGCGGGGGGTCTAGCACAGATACGCAGTATTTT.

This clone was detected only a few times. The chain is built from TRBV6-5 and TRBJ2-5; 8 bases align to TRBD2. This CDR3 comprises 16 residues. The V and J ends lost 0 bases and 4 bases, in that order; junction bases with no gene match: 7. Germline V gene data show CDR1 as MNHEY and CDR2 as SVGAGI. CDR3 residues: CASSYSGREGGETQYF. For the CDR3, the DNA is TGTGCCAGCAGTTACTCCGGGAGGGAGGGGGGAGAGACCCAGTACTTC.

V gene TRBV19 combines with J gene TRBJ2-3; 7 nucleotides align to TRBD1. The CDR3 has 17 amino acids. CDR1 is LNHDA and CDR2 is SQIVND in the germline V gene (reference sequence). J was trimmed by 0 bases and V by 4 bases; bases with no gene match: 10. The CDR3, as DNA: TGTGCCAGTAGTAGGGGGACCGGGACAGAAAGCACAGATACGCAGTATTTT. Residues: CASSRGTGTESTDTQYF.

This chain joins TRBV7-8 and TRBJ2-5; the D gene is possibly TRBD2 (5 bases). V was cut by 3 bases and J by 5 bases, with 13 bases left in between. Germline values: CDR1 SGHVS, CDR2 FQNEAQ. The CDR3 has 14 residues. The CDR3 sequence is CASSFGRGGETQYF. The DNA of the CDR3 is TGTGCCAGCAGCTTTGGCCGGGGTGGGGAGACCCAGTACTTC.

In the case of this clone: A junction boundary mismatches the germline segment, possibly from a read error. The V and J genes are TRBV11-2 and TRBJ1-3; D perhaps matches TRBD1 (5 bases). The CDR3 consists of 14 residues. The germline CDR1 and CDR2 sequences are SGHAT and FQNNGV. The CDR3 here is CASSSGISGNTIYF. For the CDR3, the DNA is TGTGCCAGCAGCTCAGGGATCTCTGGCAACACCATATATTTT.

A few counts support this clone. The CDR3 coding sequence is TGTGCCAGCAGCTGGGGACTAGCGGGGGGACTAAACGAGCAGTACTTC. This translates into CASSWGLAGGLNEQYF. The rearrangement joins TRBV11-2 to TRBJ2-7; TRBD2 agrees at 15 bases. Trimming took 4 bases from V and 5 from J; bases not matched to a gene: 6. This CDR3 comprises 16 residues. Per germline, CDR1 SGHAT and CDR2 FQNNGV. Using reference TRBV11-2 and TRBJ2-7 for the parts outside the CDR3, the full variable domain is EAGVAQSPRYKIIEKRQSVAFWCNPISGHATLYWYQQILGQGPKLLIQFQNNGVVDDSQLPKDRFSAERLKGVDSTLKIQPAKLEDSAVYLCASSWGLAGGLNEQYFGPGTRLTVT.

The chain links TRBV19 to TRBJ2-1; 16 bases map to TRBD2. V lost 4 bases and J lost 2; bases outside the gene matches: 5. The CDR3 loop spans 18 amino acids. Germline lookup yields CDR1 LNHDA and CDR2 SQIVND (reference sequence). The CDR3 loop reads CASSKGLAGGDPYNEQFF. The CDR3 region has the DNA TGTGCCAGTAGTAAGGGACTAGCGGGGGGGGACCCCTACAATGAGCAGTTCTTC.

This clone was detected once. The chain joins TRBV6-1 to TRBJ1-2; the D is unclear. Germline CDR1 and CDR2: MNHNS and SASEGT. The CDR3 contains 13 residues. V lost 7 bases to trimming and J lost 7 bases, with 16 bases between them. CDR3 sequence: CASTDASRGGYTF. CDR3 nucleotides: TGTGCCAGCACGGACGCATCCCGCGGTGGCTACACCTTC.

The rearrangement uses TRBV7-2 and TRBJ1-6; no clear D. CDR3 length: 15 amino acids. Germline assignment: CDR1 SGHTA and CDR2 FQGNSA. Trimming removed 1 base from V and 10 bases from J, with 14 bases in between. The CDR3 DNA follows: TGTGCCAGCAGCTTAGTGGCCGGGGTAGGGTCACCCCTCCACTTT. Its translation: CASSLVAGVGSPLHF. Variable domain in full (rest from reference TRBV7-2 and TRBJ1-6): GAGVSQSPSNKVTEKGKDVELRCDPISGHTALYWYRQSLGQGLEFLIYFQGNSAPDKSGLPSDRFSAERTGGSVSTLTIQRTQQEDSAVYLCASSLVAGVGSPLHFGNGTRLTVT.

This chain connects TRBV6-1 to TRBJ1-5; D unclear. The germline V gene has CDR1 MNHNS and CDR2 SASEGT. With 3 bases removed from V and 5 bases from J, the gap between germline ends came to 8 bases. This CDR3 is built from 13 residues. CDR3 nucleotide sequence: TGTGCCAGCAGTGAGGACTGGGATCAGCCCCAGCATTTT. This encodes CASSEDWDQPQHF.

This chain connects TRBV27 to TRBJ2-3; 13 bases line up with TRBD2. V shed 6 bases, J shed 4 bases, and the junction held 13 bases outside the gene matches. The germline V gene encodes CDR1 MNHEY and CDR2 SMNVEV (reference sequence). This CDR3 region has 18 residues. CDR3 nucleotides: TGTGCCAGCAGGTTCACTAGCGGGGGGGCCATCCTGGCAGATACGCAGTATTTT. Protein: CASRFTSGGAILADTQYF.

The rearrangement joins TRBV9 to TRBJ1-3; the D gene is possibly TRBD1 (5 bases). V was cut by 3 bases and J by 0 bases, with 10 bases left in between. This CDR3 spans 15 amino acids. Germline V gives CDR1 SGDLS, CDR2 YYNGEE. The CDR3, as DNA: TGTGCCAGCAGCGCCGAGGGGATCTCTGGAAACACCATATATTTT. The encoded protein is CASSAEGISGNTIYF. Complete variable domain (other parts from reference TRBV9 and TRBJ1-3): DSGVTQTPKHLITATGQRVTLRCSPRSGDLSVYWYQQSLDQGLQFLIQYYNGEERAKGNILERFSAQQFPDLHSELNLSSLELGDSALYFCASSAEGISGNTIYFGEGSWLTVV.

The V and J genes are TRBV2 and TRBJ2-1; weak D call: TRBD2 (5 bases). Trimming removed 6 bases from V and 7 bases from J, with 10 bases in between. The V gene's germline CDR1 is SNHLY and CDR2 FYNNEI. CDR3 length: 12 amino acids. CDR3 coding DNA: TGTGCCAGCAGGGACGGGGAGAATGAGCAGTTCTTC. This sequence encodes CASRDGENEQFF.

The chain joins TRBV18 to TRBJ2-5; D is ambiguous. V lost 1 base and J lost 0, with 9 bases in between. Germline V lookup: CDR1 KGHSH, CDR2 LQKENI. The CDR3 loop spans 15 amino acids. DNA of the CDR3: TGTGCCAGCTCACCACTTAACTCGGACCAAGAGACCCAGTACTTC. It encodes CASSPLNSDQETQYF.